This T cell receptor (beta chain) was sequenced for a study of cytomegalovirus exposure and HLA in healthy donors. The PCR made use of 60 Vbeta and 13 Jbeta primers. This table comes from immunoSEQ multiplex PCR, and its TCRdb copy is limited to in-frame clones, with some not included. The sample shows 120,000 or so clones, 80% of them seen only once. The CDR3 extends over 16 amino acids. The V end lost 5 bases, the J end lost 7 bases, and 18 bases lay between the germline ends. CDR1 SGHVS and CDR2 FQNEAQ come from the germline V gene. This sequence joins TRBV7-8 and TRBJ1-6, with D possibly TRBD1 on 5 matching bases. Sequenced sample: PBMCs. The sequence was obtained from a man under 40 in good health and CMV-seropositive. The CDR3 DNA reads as TGTGCCAGCAGCCAAGAAGCAGGGTTGGGAAATTCACCCCTCCACTTT. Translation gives CASSQEAGLGNSPLHF. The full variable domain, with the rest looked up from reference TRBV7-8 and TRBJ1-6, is GAGVSQSPRYKVAKRGQDVALRCDPISGHVSLFWYQQALGQGPEFLTYFQNEAQLDKSGLPSDRFFAERPEGSVSTLKIQRTQQEDSAVYLCASSQEAGLGNSPLHFGNGTRLTVT.